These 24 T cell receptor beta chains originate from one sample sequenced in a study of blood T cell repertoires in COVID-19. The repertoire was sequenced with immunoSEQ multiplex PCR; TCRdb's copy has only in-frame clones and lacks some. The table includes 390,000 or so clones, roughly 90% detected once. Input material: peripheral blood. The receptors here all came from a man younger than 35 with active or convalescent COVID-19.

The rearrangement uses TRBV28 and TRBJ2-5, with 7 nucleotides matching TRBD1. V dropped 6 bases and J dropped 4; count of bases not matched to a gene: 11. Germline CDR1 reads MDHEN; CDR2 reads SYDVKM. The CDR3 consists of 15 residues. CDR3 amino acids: CASSIPGQMRETQYF. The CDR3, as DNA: TGTGCCAGCAGCATTCCGGGACAGATGCGAGAGACCCAGTACTTC.

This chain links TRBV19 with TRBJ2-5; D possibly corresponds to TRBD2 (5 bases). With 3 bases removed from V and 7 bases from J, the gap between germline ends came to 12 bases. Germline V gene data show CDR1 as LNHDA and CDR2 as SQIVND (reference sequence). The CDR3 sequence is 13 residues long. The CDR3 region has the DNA TGTGCCAGTAGTATCAACATACGGGGGACCCAGTACTTC. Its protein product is CASSINIRGTQYF.

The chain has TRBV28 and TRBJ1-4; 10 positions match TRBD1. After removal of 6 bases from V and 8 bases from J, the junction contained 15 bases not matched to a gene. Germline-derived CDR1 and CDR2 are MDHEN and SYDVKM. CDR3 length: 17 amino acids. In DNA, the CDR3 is TGTGCCAGCAGCCACGGGACAGGGGTCACCAGTGGGGAAAAACTGTTTTTT. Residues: CASSHGTGVTSGEKLFF. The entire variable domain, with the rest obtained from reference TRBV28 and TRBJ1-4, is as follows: DVKVTQSSRYLVKRTGEKVFLECVQDMDHENMFWYRQDPGLGLRLIYFSYDVKMKEKGDIPEGYSVSREKKERFSLILESASTNQTSMYLCASSHGTGVTSGEKLFFGSGTQLSVL.

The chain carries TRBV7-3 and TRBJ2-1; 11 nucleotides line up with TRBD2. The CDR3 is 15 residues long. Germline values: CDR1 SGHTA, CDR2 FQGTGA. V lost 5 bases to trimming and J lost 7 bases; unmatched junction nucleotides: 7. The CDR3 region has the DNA TGTGCCAGCAGCCTACTAGCGGGAGTATTGAATGAGCAGTTCTTC. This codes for CASSLLAGVLNEQFF.

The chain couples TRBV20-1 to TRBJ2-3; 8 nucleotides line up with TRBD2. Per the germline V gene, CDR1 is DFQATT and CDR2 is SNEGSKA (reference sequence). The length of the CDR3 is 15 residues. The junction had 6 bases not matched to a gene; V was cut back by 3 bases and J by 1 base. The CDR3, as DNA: TGCAGTGCTAGTAGAAGCGGGAGCGGCACAGATACGCAGTATTTT. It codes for CSASRSGSGTDTQYF.

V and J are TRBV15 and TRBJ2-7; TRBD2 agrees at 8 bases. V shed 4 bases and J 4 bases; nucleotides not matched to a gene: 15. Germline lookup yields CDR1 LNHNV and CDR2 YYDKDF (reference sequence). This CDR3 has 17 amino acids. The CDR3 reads CATSKGGLRASGYEQYF. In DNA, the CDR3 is TGTGCCACCAGCAAGGGGGGGCTGAGGGCTAGCGGGTACGAGCAGTACTTC.

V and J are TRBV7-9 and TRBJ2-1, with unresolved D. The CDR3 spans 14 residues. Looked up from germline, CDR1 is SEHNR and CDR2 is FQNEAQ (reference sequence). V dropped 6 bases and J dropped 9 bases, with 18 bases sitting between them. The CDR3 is CASSLGSKAAEQFF. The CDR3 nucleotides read TGTGCCAGCAGTTTGGGTTCCAAGGCGGCTGAGCAGTTCTTC.

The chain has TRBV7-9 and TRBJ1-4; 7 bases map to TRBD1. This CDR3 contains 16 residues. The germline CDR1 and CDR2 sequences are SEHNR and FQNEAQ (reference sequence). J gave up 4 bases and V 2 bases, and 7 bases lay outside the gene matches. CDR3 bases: TGTGCCAGCAGCTTAACTGGGACAGCCTATAATGAAAAACTGTTTTTT. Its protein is CASSLTGTAYNEKLFF.

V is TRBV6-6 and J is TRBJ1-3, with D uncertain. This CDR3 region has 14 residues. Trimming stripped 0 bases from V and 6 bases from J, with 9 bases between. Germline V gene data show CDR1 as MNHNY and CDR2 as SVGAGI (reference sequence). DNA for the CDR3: TGTGCCAGCAGTTACTCAAGGGAGAAAAACACCATATATTTT. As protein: CASSYSREKNTIYF.

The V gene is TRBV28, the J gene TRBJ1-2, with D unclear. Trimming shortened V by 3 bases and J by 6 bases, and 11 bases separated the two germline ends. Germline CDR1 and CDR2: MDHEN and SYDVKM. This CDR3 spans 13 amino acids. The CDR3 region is CASSFRRGNGYTF. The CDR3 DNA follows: TGTGCCAGCAGTTTTAGGCGAGGAAATGGCTACACCTTC.

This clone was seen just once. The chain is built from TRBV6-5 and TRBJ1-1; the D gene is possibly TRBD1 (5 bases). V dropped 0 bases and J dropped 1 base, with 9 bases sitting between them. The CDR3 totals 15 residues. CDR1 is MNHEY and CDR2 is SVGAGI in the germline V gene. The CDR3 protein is CASSYSSGGNTEAFF. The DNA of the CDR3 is TGTGCCAGCAGTTACTCTTCCGGGGGGAACACTGAAGCTTTCTTT.

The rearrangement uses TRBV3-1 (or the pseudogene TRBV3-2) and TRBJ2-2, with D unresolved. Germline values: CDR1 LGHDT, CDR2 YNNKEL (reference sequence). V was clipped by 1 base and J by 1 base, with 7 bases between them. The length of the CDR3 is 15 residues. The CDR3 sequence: CASSQGAGNTGELFF. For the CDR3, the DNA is TGTGCCAGCAGCCAAGGTGCAGGGAACACCGGGGAGCTGTTTTTT.

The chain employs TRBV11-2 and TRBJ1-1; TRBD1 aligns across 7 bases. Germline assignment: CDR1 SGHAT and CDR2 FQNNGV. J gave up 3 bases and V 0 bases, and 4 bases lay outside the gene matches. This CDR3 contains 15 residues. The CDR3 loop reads CASSLEATGYTEAFF. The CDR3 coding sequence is TGTGCCAGCAGCTTAGAGGCGACAGGGTACACTGAAGCTTTCTTT.

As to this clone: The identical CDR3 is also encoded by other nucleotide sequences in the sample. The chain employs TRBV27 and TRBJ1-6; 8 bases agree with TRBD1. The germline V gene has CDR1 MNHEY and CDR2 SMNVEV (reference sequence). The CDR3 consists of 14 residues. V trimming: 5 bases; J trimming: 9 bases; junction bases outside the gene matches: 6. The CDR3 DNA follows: TGTGCCAGCAGTCCTGGACAGGGAGGTTCACCCCTCCACTTT. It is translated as CASSPGQGGSPLHF.

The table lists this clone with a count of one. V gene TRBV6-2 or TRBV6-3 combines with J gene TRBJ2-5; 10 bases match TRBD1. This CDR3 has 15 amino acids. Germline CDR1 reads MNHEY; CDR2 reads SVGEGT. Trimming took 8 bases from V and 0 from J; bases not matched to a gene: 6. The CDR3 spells CASGQDRGYQETQYF. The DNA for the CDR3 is TGTGCCAGCGGCCAGGACAGGGGGTACCAAGAGACCCAGTACTTC.

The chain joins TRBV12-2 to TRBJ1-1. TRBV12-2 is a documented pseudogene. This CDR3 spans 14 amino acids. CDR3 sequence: CASRLATRVTEAFF. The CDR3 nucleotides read TGTGCAAGTCGCTTAGCGACTCGGGTTACTGAAGCTTTCTTT.

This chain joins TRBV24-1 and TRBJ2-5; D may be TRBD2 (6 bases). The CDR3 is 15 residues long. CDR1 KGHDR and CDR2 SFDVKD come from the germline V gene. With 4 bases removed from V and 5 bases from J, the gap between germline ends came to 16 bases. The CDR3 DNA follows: TGTGCCACCAGTGACCAGGGACTGACTGGGGAGACCCAGTACTTC. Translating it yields CATSDQGLTGETQYF.

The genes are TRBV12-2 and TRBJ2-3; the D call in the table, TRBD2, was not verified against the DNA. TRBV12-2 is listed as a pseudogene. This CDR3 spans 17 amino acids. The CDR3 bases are TGTGCAAGTCGCTTAGAGGGGGCGGGAGGGCCCTTGGATACGCAGTATTTT. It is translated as CASRLEGAGGPLDTQYF.

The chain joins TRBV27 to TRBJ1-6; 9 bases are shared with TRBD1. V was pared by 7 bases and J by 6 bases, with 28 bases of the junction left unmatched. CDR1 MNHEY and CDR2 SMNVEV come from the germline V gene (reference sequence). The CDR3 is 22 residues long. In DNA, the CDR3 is TGTGCCAGCACCCCAGGGGACAGGGTCACTCCAAACCGGACCCCAGTTAATTCACCCCTCCACTTT. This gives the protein CASTPGDRVTPNRTPVNSPLHF.

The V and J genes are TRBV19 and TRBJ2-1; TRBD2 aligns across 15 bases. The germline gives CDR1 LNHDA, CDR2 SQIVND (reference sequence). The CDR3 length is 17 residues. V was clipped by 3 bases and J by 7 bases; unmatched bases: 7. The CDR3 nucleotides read TGTGCCAGTAGTATTGGGTCCGGGACTAGCGGGGGGAATGAGCAGTTCTTC. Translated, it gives CASSIGSGTSGGNEQFF.

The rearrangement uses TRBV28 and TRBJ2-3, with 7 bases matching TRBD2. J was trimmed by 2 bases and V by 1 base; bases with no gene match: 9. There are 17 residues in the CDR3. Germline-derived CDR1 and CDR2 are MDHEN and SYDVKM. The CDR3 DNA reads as TGTGCCAGCAGTTTATACTCTAGCGGAGCCAACACAGATACGCAGTATTTT. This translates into CASSLYSSGANTDTQYF.

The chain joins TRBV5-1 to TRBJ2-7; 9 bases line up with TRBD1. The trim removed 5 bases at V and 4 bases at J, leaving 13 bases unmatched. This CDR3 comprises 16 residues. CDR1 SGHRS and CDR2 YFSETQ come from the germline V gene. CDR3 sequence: CASRHGPGQGMYEQYF. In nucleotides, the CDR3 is TGCGCCAGCAGACATGGACCGGGACAGGGAATGTACGAGCAGTACTTC.

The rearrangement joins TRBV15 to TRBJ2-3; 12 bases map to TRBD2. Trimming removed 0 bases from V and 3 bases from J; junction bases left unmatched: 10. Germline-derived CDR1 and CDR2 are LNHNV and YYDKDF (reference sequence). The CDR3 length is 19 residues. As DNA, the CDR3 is TGTGCCACCAGCAGAGATTTTCCTAGCGGGAGGGCCCCAACAGATACGCAGTATTTT. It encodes CATSRDFPSGRAPTDTQYF. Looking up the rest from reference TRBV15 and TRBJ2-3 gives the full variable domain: DAMVIQNPRYQVTQFGKPVTLSCSQTLNHNVMYWYQQKSSQAPKLLFHYYDKDFNNEADTPDNFQSRRPNTSFCFLDIRSPGLGDTAMYLCATSRDFPSGRAPTDTQYFGPGTRLTVL.

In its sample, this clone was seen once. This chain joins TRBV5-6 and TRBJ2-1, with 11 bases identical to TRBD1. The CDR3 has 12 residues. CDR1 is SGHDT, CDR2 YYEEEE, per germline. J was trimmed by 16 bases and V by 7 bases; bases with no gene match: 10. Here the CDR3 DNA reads TGTGCCAGCTTCTTCGGGGGACAGGGGGAATTCTTC. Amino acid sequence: CASFFGGQGEFF.